The 32 T cell receptor beta chains presented below share a single source sample, sequenced in a study of early T cells in non-severe SARS-CoV-2 infection. TCRdb reprocessed the 5' RACE reads via MiXCR and lists one record per CDR3 protein. The table shows roughly 64,000 distinct CDR3 sequences, with roughly 9% occurring only once. The sequences come from whole blood, collected at baseline. The receptors come from an adult who was a healthcare worker with PCR-confirmed SARS-CoV-2 infection or an uninfected control (not recorded which).

The sample holds many counts of this clonotype. The chain joins TRBV12-3 or TRBV12-4 to TRBJ2-3, with D possibly TRBD2 on 6 matching bases. V was clipped by 5 bases and J by 2 bases, with 17 bases between them. This CDR3 contains 16 residues. CDR3 protein: CASSNGERVSTDTQYF. The CDR3 DNA follows: TGTGCCAGCAGTAACGGAGAGCGGGTATCCACAGATACGCAGTATTTT.

The rearrangement uses TRBV19 and TRBJ2-1, with 8 bases aligning to TRBD1. The CDR3 is 16 residues long. V shed 7 bases, J shed 3 bases, and the junction held 11 bases outside the gene matches. Germline V gene lookup returns CDR1 LNHDA and CDR2 SQIVND (reference sequence). The CDR3: CASKTRQGQGYNEQFF. The CDR3, as DNA: TGTGCCAGTAAGACCCGACAGGGGCAGGGCTACAATGAGCAGTTCTTC.

This clonotype was detected ten times or more. The V call is TRBV5-4, the J call TRBJ2-3; possibly TRBD2 for D (7 bases). Germline CDR1 and CDR2: SGHNT and YYREEE (reference sequence). This CDR3 contains 15 residues. Trimming removed 4 bases at V and 4 bases at J, with 16 bases between. This CDR3 reads CASSGGGAVADTQYF. The CDR3 coding sequence is TGTGCCAGCAGCGGAGGGGGGGCGGTCGCAGATACGCAGTATTTT.

This clonotype was found a few times. This rearrangement joins TRBV25-1 to TRBJ2-3, with D unclear. Trimming took off 1 base at V and 2 bases at J, with 7 bases between the two ends. The CDR3 is made up of 14 amino acids. Per the germline V gene, CDR1 is MGHDK and CDR2 is SYGVNS. The CDR3 loop reads CASSEWLNTDTQYF. CDR3 DNA: TGTGCCAGCAGTGAATGGTTAAACACAGATACGCAGTATTTT.

Ten or more counts support this clonotype. A junction boundary mismatches the germline segment, possibly from a read error. The CDR3 DNA sequence: TGTGCTAGCAGCGAAGGGACGCCGTCCTACAATGAGCAGTTCTTC. Translated: CASSEGTPSYNEQFF. The V gene is TRBV7-7, the J gene TRBJ2-1; TRBD1 or TRBD2 may be the D gene (5 bases each). CDR1 is SSHAT, CDR2 FNYEAQ, per germline (reference sequence). CDR3 length equals 15 residues. Looking up the rest from reference TRBV7-7 and TRBJ2-1 gives the full variable domain: GAGVSQSPRYKVTKRGQDVTLRCDPISSHATLYWYQQALGQGPEFLTYFNYEAQPDKSGLPSDRFSAERPEGSISTLTIQRTEQRDSAMYRCASSEGTPSYNEQFFGPGTRLTVL.

Ten or more counts support this clonotype. The genes are TRBV7-2 and TRBJ2-7; 11 bases align to TRBD2. Germline CDR1 reads SGHTA; CDR2 reads FQGNSA. V lost 1 base and J lost 4; bases outside the gene matches: 3. The CDR3 covers 15 residues. CDR3 nucleotides: TGTGCCAGCAGCTTAGTGGCTAGCGGGAGGTACGAGCAGTACTTC. Its translation: CASSLVASGRYEQYF. The entire variable domain, with the rest obtained from reference TRBV7-2 and TRBJ2-7, is as follows: GAGVSQSPSNKVTEKGKDVELRCDPISGHTALYWYRQSLGQGLEFLIYFQGNSAPDKSGLPSDRFSAERTGGSVSTLTIQRTQQEDSAVYLCASSLVASGRYEQYFGPGTRLTVT.

With respect to this clonotype: The junction and the germline gene differ at one end; a read error may be behind it. The gene calls are TRBV29-1 and TRBJ2-2; a possible D gene is TRBD2 (5 bases). The V gene's germline CDR1 is SQVTM and CDR2 ANQGSEA. This CDR3 is built from 14 residues. CDR3 loop: CSVVVGPNTGELYF. As DNA, the CDR3 is TGCAGCGTTGTAGTTGGGCCAAACACCGGGGAGCTGTATTTT.

This clonotype was recorded a few times. The chain combines TRBV5-1 with TRBJ2-5, with D perhaps given as TRBD1 or TRBD2 (6 bases each). The CDR3 consists of 14 residues. V dropped 3 bases and J dropped 5 bases, with 14 bases sitting between them. CDR1 and CDR2 (germline): SGHRS, YFSETQ. CDR3 amino acids: CASSSGTQGETQYF. The CDR3 nucleotides are TGCGCCAGCAGCTCCGGGACTCAGGGGGAGACCCAGTACTTC.

This clonotype was seen repeatedly, ten times or more. The chain recombines TRBV27 with TRBJ2-7; the match to TRBD2 covers 15 bases. Germline loops: CDR1 MNHEY, CDR2 SMNVEV (reference sequence). Germline trimming cut 7 bases from V and 10 bases from J; bases unmatched to any gene: 14. The CDR3 runs 16 residues. The CDR3 DNA reads as TGTGCCAGCACCTCACCCCGGACTAGCGGGAGGGGGTGCCAGTACTTC. It specifies CASTSPRTSGRGCQYF.

This clonotype was observed at least ten times. The rearrangement uses TRBV5-1 and TRBJ2-7; D possibly corresponds to TRBD1 (6 bases). The V and J ends lost 4 bases and 0 bases respectively, with 11 bases between them. Germline V CDR1 and CDR2: SGHRS, YFSETQ. The CDR3 has 14 amino acids. The CDR3 DNA reads TGCGCCAGCAGCCCGACAGGACTCTCCTACGAGCAGTACTTC. Translated: CASSPTGLSYEQYF.

The rearrangement links TRBV20-1 to TRBJ2-1, with unresolved D. The germline CDR1 and CDR2 sequences are DFQATT and SNEGSKA (reference sequence). This CDR3 has 11 residues. The ends were cut back, 4 bases at V and 13 bases at J, with 14 bases in the middle. The chain's CDR3 is CSATDSLPQFF. CDR3 nucleotides: TGCAGTGCTACCGACTCCCTCCCCCAGTTCTTC.

This clonotype turned up a few times. The V gene is TRBV10-1, the J gene TRBJ2-7, with 10 bases aligning to TRBD2. The V and J ends lost 2 bases and 2 bases, in that order; junction bases with no gene match: 6. Germline V CDR1 and CDR2: WNHNN, SYGVQD (reference sequence). There are 16 residues in the CDR3. The CDR3 here is CASSETGLARPYEQYF. DNA of the CDR3: TGCGCCAGCAGTGAGACGGGACTAGCGAGACCCTACGAGCAGTACTTC.

This clonotype turned up a few times. The chain recombines TRBV4-2 with TRBJ2-1; 11 bases align to TRBD2. From germline, CDR1 is LGHNA and CDR2 YNFKEQ. J gave up 8 bases and V 4 bases, and 7 bases lay outside the gene matches. The CDR3 loop spans 15 amino acids. CDR3 in DNA: TGTGCCAGCAGCCTATCCCTAGCGGGAGGCGATGAGCAGTTCTTC. It specifies CASSLSLAGGDEQFF.

V is TRBV7-2 and J is TRBJ2-3, with D perhaps matching TRBD2 (5 bases). Germline lookup yields CDR1 SGHTA and CDR2 FQGNSA. V was clipped by 3 bases and J by 1 base, with 8 bases between them. This CDR3 comprises 14 residues. This CDR3 is CASSLDSRTDTQYF. The DNA of the CDR3 is TGTGCCAGCAGCTTGGACTCGCGCACAGATACGCAGTATTTT.

The V call is TRBV10-2, the J call TRBJ2-7; D is perhaps TRBD1 (6 bases). Trimming shortened V by 9 bases and J by 5 bases, and 14 bases separated the two germline ends. CDR1 is WSHSY, CDR2 SAAADI, per germline. The CDR3 loop spans 12 amino acids. CDR3 sequence (DNA): TGCGCCAGTACACATCAGGGGCACGAGCAGTACTTC. Protein product: CASTHQGHEQYF.

In its sample, this clonotype was seen many times. The chain employs TRBV6-6 and TRBJ2-7; TRBD1 agrees at 8 bases. The CDR3 totals 15 residues. The germline V gene has CDR1 MNHNY and CDR2 SVGAGI (reference sequence). V lost 0 bases to trimming and J lost 0 bases; unmatched junction nucleotides: 1. CDR3 protein: CASSYSGTGSYEQYF. The CDR3, as DNA: TGTGCCAGCAGTTACTCCGGGACAGGCTCCTACGAGCAGTACTTC.

The chain links TRBV30 to TRBJ2-6; either TRBD1 or TRBD2 may fit D (6 bases each). This CDR3 region has 14 residues. V was cut by 3 bases and J by 4 bases, with 10 bases left in between. The V gene's germline CDR1 is GTSNPN and CDR2 SVGIG (reference sequence). In DNA form, the CDR3 reads TGTGCCTGGAGGAGGGGGGCCGGGGCCAACGTCCTGACTTTC. Its translation is CAWRRGAGANVLTF. Full variable domain (rest looked up from reference TRBV30 and TRBJ2-6): SQTIHQWPATLVQPVGSPLSLECTVEGTSNPNLYWYRQAAGRGLQLLFYSVGIGQISSEVPQNLSASRPQDRQFILSSKKLLLSDSGFYLCAWRRGAGANVLTFGAGSRLTVL.

This sequence joins TRBV18 and TRBJ2-3; 7 bases match TRBD1. This CDR3 has 14 amino acids. Germline V CDR1 and CDR2: KGHSH, LQKENI. The V gene end was trimmed by 3 bases and the J gene end by 2 bases; junction bases not matched to a gene: 2. The CDR3 spells CASSPDRATDTQYF. As DNA, the CDR3 is TGTGCCAGCTCACCCGACAGGGCCACAGATACGCAGTATTTT. Based on the CDR3 plus reference TRBV18 and TRBJ2-3, the full variable domain is NAGVMQNPRHLVRRRGQEARLRCSPMKGHSHVYWYRQLPEEGLKFMVYLQKENIIDESGMPKERFSAEFPKEGPSILRIQQVVRGDSAAYFCASSPDRATDTQYFGPGTRLTVL.

The J gene is TRBJ2-5, the V gene TRBV3-1; D is undetermined. The germline V gene has CDR1 LGHDT and CDR2 YNNKEL (reference sequence). The length of the CDR3 is 13 residues. V gave up 5 bases and J gave up 3 bases, with 10 bases separating them. CDR3 in DNA: TGTGCCAGCAGCAACGAACCCGAAGAGACCCAGTACTTC. Translation: CASSNEPEETQYF.

This clonotype has only a few counts. The V and J genes are TRBV15 and TRBJ2-7; D is perhaps TRBD2 (5 bases). Germline V gives CDR1 LNHNV, CDR2 YYDKDF (reference sequence). V was cut by 5 bases and J by 4 bases, with 9 bases left in between. The CDR3 runs to 12 residues. The CDR3 sequence is CATSRTGYEQYF. CDR3 DNA sequence: TGTGCCACCAGCCGGACTGGGTACGAGCAGTACTTC. The full variable domain, its missing parts supplied by reference TRBV15 and TRBJ2-7, is DAMVIQNPRYQVTQFGKPVTLSCSQTLNHNVMYWYQQKSSQAPKLLFHYYDKDFNNEADTPDNFQSRRPNTSFCFLDIRSPGLGDTAMYLCATSRTGYEQYFGPGTRLTVT.

This clonotype was detected a few times. This sequence joins TRBV5-5 and TRBJ2-7; D remains unclear. The CDR3 spans 15 residues. The V end lost 0 bases, the J end lost 2 bases, and 12 bases lay between the germline ends. Germline V gene data show CDR1 as SGHKS and CDR2 as YYEKEE (reference sequence). The CDR3 spells CASSLDGSQAYEQYF. Written as DNA, the CDR3 is TGTGCCAGCAGCTTGGATGGCAGTCAGGCCTACGAGCAGTACTTC.

This clonotype was recorded many times. An end of the junction does not agree with germline; a read error may underlie this. The CDR3 here is CVSSLAASGRWNGELFF. Here the CDR3 DNA reads TGTGTCAGCAGCTTAGCGGCTAGCGGGAGGTGGAACGGGGAGCTGTTTTTT. The chain is built from TRBV7-2 and TRBJ2-2; 11 bases align to TRBD2. This CDR3 has 17 amino acids. Germline V gives CDR1 SGHTA, CDR2 FQGNSA.

The sample holds many counts of this clonotype. This sequence joins TRBV20-1 and TRBJ2-7; perhaps TRBD2 as D (5 bases). Between the trimmed V and J ends, which lost 5 bases and 6 bases, there was a span of 14 bases. The CDR3 loop spans 12 amino acids. The germline CDR1 and CDR2 sequences are DFQATT and SNEGSKA (reference sequence). The CDR3 protein is CSAHRSGFEQYF. CDR3 in DNA: TGCAGTGCTCACCGTTCGGGGTTCGAGCAGTACTTC.

There are many counts of this clonotype. The chain has TRBV20-1 and TRBJ2-7, with TRBD1 as a possible D gene (5 bases). This CDR3 has 12 amino acids. Trimming pared 5 bases from V and 3 bases from J, leaving 11 bases between. In germline, CDR1 is DFQATT, CDR2 SNEGSKA (reference sequence). CDR3 protein: CSAGALLYEQYF. DNA for the CDR3: TGCAGTGCTGGGGCCTTGCTCTACGAGCAGTACTTC.

Only a few counts were recorded for this clonotype. The chain links TRBV9 to TRBJ2-5; D ambiguous. From germline, CDR1 is SGDLS and CDR2 YYNGEE. Trimming shortened V by 0 bases and J by 0 bases, and 12 bases separated the two germline ends. This CDR3 is 16 amino acids long. The CDR3 loop is CASSVGRGPYQETQYF. The CDR3 coding sequence is TGTGCCAGCAGCGTAGGACGCGGACCGTACCAAGAGACCCAGTACTTC.

This CDR3 reads CASSLTQETQYF. CDR3 DNA: TGCGCCAGCAGCTTAACTCAAGAGACCCAGTACTTC. The gene calls are TRBV5-1 and TRBJ2-5; D unclear. Per the germline V gene, CDR1 is SGHRS and CDR2 is YFSETQ. There are 12 residues in the CDR3. V was trimmed by 2 bases and J by 2 bases, leaving 4 bases between them. The full variable domain, completed using reference TRBV5-1 and TRBJ2-5, is KAGVTQTPRYLIKTRGQQVTLSCSPISGHRSVSWYQQTPGQGLQFLFEYFSETQRNKGNFPGRFSGRQFSNSRSEMNVSTLELGDSALYLCASSLTQETQYFGPGTRLLVL.

This clonotype came up a few times. The V gene is TRBV11-2, the J gene TRBJ2-7; 7 bases are a match to TRBD1. Trimming took 3 bases from V and 9 from J; bases not matched to a gene: 5. CDR3 length: 12 residues. Germline loops: CDR1 SGHAT, CDR2 FQNNGV. The CDR3 here is CASSFLGGVQYF. In DNA, the CDR3 is TGTGCCAGCAGCTTTTTAGGGGGCGTGCAGTACTTC.

This clonotype has more than one count but fewer than ten. V is TRBV5-1 and J is TRBJ2-3; D remains ambiguous. V lost 4 bases to trimming and J lost 0 bases, with 9 bases between them. The germline V gene encodes CDR1 SGHRS and CDR2 YFSETQ. The CDR3 is 14 amino acids. The CDR3 DNA reads TGCGCCAGCAGCCTCGACGGGAGCACAGATACGCAGTATTTT. Its translation: CASSLDGSTDTQYF.

There are a few counts of this clonotype. The CDR3 region has the DNA TGTGCCAGCAGTTTAAGAGGAGGAGGCGGAAGTAATTCACCCCTCCACTTT. The encoded protein is CASSLRGGGGSNSPLHF. The chain is built from TRBV28 and TRBJ1-6; D is uncertain. Looked up from germline, CDR1 is MDHEN and CDR2 is SYDVKM. Trimming took off 2 bases at V and 6 bases at J, with 17 bases between the two ends. The length of the CDR3 is 17 residues.

This clonotype was counted many times. The chain links TRBV5-6 to TRBJ2-7; 8 bases map to TRBD2. The CDR3 runs to 15 residues. After removal of 0 bases from V and 5 bases from J, the junction contained 7 bases not matched to a gene. Germline V gene lookup returns CDR1 SGHDT and CDR2 YYEEEE. CDR3 loop: CASSLVTAGAHEQYF. In nucleotides, the CDR3 is TGTGCCAGCAGCTTGGTAACAGCGGGAGCCCACGAGCAGTACTTC.

The V call is TRBV7-2, the J call TRBJ2-5, with TRBD1 identical over 9 bases. This CDR3 region has 14 residues. V was clipped by 5 bases and J by 3 bases; unmatched bases: 4. Germline V gene data show CDR1 as SGHTA and CDR2 as FQGNSA. CDR3 loop: CASSPGQGKETQYF. The CDR3 DNA sequence: TGTGCCAGCAGCCCGGGACAGGGCAAAGAGACCCAGTACTTC.

This clonotype was detected only a few times. The chain uses TRBV6-6 and TRBJ1-1, with D hard to call. The V gene's germline CDR1 is MNHNY and CDR2 SVGAGI (reference sequence). The CDR3 extends over 14 amino acids. Trimming removed 4 bases from V and 3 bases from J, with 12 bases in between. CDR3 loop: CASSSEVEYTEAFF. CDR3 nucleotide sequence: TGTGCCAGCAGTTCCGAAGTGGAGTACACTGAAGCTTTCTTT.